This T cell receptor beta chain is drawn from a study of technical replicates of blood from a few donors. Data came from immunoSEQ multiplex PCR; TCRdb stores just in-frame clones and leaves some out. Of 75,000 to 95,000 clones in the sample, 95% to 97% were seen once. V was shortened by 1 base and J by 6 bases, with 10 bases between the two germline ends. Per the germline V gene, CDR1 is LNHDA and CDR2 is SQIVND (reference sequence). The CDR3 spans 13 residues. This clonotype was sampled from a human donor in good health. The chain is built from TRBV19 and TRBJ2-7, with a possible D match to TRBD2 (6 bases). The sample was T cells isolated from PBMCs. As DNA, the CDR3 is TGTGCCAGTAGTATAGGCGGAGGGCTCGAGCAGTACTTC. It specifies CASSIGGGLEQYF.